This is a list of T cell receptor beta chains from one sample in a study of patients and donors after allogeneic stem cell transplantation. TCRdb redid the calling of the RT-PCR reads with MiXCR, one entry per CDR3 protein. The data contain 200,000 to 250,000 distinct CDR3 sequences, roughly 15% of them seen just once; the ten biggest clones take up approximately 10%. The source material was blood, either unsorted or a sorted T cell fraction (not recorded which). These receptors were taken from a human donor who was either an allogeneic HSCT recipient or a stem cell or donor lymphocyte infusion donor (not recorded which). It is not recorded whose cells these are; they may come from a transplant donor. Each CDR3 is given with its conserved first and last residue. The D gene is left open where the match is weak. Clone size appears in some rows only: once, few, many, or a class for an expanded clone.

v_gene	d_gene	j_gene	abundance	CDR3aa	CDR3nt
TRBV9	NA	TRBJ1-1	few	CASRGGQASKSEAFF	TGTGCCAGCAGGGGAGGTCAGGCCAGCAAATCGGAAGCTTTCTTT
TRBV5-1	NA	TRBJ1-2	NA	CASSLPADNNYGYTF	TGCGCCAGCAGCTTGCCGGCCGACAACAACTATGGCTACACCTTC
TRBV4-3	NA	TRBJ1-2	NA	CASSQDSGRYGYTF	TGCGCCAGCAGCCAAGATTCGGGGCGCTATGGCTACACCTTC
TRBV29-1	NA	TRBJ2-1	many	CSSRDYNEQFF	TGCAGCTCGAGGGACTACAATGAGCAGTTCTTC
TRBV12-3/TRBV12-4	NA	TRBJ1-3	few	CASSWSGGIGNTIYF	TGTGCCAGCAGTTGGTCCGGGGGGATCGGAAACACCATATATTTT
TRBV28	NA	TRBJ2-1	NA	CASRNYGEQFF	TGTGCCAGCAGAAACTATGGTGAGCAGTTCTTC
TRBV20-1	NA	TRBJ2-5	few	CSAPLGRYQGTQYF	TGCAGTGCTCCCCTAGGAAGGTATCAAGGAACCCAGTACTTC
TRBV3-1	NA	TRBJ2-7	NA	CASTLGGLSYEQYF	TGTGCCAGCACCCTCGGGGGGCTTAGCTACGAGCAGTACTTC
TRBV20-1	NA	TRBJ1-4	many	CSARDLQGRAKLFF	TGCAGTGCTAGAGATCTGCAGGGGCGGGCAAAACTGTTTTTT
TRBV7-2	TRBD1	TRBJ1-1	many	CASSRQTGGFAEAFF	TGTGCCAGCAGCCGCCAGACAGGGGGATTCGCTGAAGCTTTCTTT
TRBV25-1	NA	TRBJ2-6	few	CASLYSGANVLTF	TGTGCCAGCCTGTACTCTGGGGCCAACGTCCTGACTTTC
TRBV27	NA	TRBJ1-2	few	CASFSHYGYTF	TGTGCCAGCTTCTCACACTATGGCTACACCTTC
TRBV15	NA	TRBJ1-5	few	CATSRRVGNQPQHF	TGTGCCACCAGCAGAAGGGTCGGCAATCAGCCCCAGCATTTT
TRBV5-1	NA	TRBJ1-1	many	CASSLSVTGEAFF	TGCGCCAGCAGCTTGAGTGTGACAGGTGAAGCTTTCTTT
TRBV6-1	NA	TRBJ2-5	few	CAGQRGGTPEETQYF	TGTGCCGGGCAACGGGGCGGGACTCCTGAAGAGACCCAGTACTTC
TRBV5-1	NA	TRBJ2-5	few	CASSLTAGTRGETQYF	TGCGCCAGCAGCTTGACCGCGGGGACCAGGGGAGAGACCCAGTACTTC
TRBV29-1	NA	TRBJ1-4	few	CSVSGRATNEKLFF	TGCAGCGTTTCGGGACGGGCGACTAATGAAAAACTGTTTTTT
TRBV24-1	NA	TRBJ2-5	few	CATSDLSDIQETQYF	TGTGCCACCAGTGATTTGTCGGACATCCAAGAGACCCAGTACTTC
TRBV7-6	TRBD2	TRBJ2-7	NA	CASSLLGSGRAGAYEQYF	TGTGCCAGCAGCTTACTGGGTAGCGGGAGGGCCGGAGCCTACGAGCAGTACTTC
TRBV7-3	TRBD2	TRBJ2-1	NA	CASSLIFLSGREYNEQFF	TGTGCCAGCAGCTTAATATTTCTCAGCGGGAGGGAATACAATGAGCAGTTCTTC
TRBV9	TRBD1	TRBJ2-5	many	CASSDLTGTRETQYF	TGTGCCAGCAGCGACCTGACAGGGACCCGGGAGACCCAGTACTTC
TRBV20-1	TRBD2	TRBJ2-7	NA	CSARDTTSGGFEQYF	TGCAGTGCTAGAGATACGACTAGCGGGGGTTTTGAGCAGTACTTC
TRBV5-6	NA	TRBJ2-7	NA	CASSLFTGNFDEQYF	TGTGCCAGCAGCTTGTTTACAGGGAATTTCGACGAGCAGTACTTC
TRBV6-4	NA	TRBJ2-1	many	CASSESTYNEQFF	TGTGCCAGCAGTGAATCGACCTACAATGAGCAGTTCTTC
TRBV7-2	NA	TRBJ2-1	many	CAFERGNEQFF	TGTGCCTTCGAGAGGGGGAATGAGCAGTTCTTC
TRBV20-1	NA	TRBJ1-5	few	CSVGGKGNQPQHF	TGCAGTGTCGGGGGAAAGGGCAATCAGCCCCAGCATTTT
TRBV7-2	NA	TRBJ2-7	many	CASSLGRTYEQYF	TGTGCCAGCAGCTTAGGGCGGACTTACGAGCAGTACTTC
TRBV7-9	NA	TRBJ2-7	few	CASSLEVYEQYF	TGTGCCAGCAGCTTAGAGGTATACGAGCAGTACTTC
TRBV6-1	TRBD2	TRBJ2-1	many	CASSTGTSGSYEQFF	TGTGCCAGCAGTACCGGGACTAGCGGGAGTTATGAGCAGTTCTTC
TRBV7-2	NA	TRBJ1-1	NA	CASSSQGPPSLAFF	TGTGCCAGCAGCTCCCAGGGTCCTCCTTCCTTAGCTTTCTTT
TRBV7-2	NA	TRBJ1-2	many	CASSLTATDYGYTF	TGTGCCAGCAGCTTAACGGCCACCGACTATGGCTACACCTTC
TRBV2	NA	TRBJ2-7	once	CASLFGSRTNYEQYF	TGTGCCAGCCTTTTTGGCAGCCGAACGAACTACGAGCAGTACTTC
TRBV2	TRBD1	TRBJ1-3	many	CASSEARDSLKGDTIYF	TGTGCCAGCAGTGAAGCAAGGGACAGCCTAAAGGGAGACACCATATATTTT
TRBV6-5	TRBD2	TRBJ2-1	NA	CASSYGWTSLAGEQFF	TGTGCCAGCAGTTACGGATGGACTAGCCTAGCTGGGGAGCAGTTCTTC
TRBV6-6	NA	TRBJ2-3	few	CASSPGSNQPQYF	TGTGCCAGCAGTCCAGGCAGCAATCAGCCCCAGTATTTT
TRBV4-1	TRBD1	TRBJ2-7	few	CASSQGGTGVYEQYF	TGCGCCAGCAGCCAAGGAGGGACAGGGGTCTACGAGCAGTACTTC
TRBV27	TRBD2	TRBJ2-3	NA	CASSSLAGGYTDTQYF	TGTGCCAGCAGTTCTCTAGCGGGAGGGTACACAGATACGCAGTATTTT
TRBV29-1	TRBD1	TRBJ2-5	many	CSVDGVGRGIQETQYF	TGCAGCGTTGATGGCGTGGGCAGGGGGATCCAAGAGACCCAGTACTTC
TRBV20-1	TRBD2	TRBJ2-3	NA	CSAAGAGGSTDTQYF	TGCAGTGCTGCCGGGGCGGGGGGAAGCACAGATACGCAGTATTTT
TRBV3-1	TRBD2	TRBJ2-3	NA	CASSSRGVAGSDTQYF	TGTGCCAGCAGCTCCCGAGGGGTAGCGGGGTCAGATACGCAGTATTTT
TRBV19	NA	TRBJ1-2	NA	CASSIEAAYGYTF	TGTGCCAGTAGTATAGAGGCAGCCTATGGCTACACCTTC
TRBV5-1	NA	TRBJ2-5	medium-sized	CASSLNEASVETQYF	TGCGCCAGCAGCTTGAACGAGGCTAGCGTTGAGACCCAGTACTTC
TRBV29-1	NA	TRBJ1-5	NA	CSAGQHNQPQHF	TGCAGCGCCGGACAGCACAATCAGCCCCAGCATTTT
TRBV2	TRBD2	TRBJ2-1	few	CASRGTRDSEQFF	TGTGCCAGCAGAGGGACTAGGGATAGTGAGCAGTTCTTC
TRBV5-1	TRBD2	TRBJ2-3	many	CASSLRLAALTDTQYF	TGCGCCAGCAGCTTACGCCTAGCGGCCCTCACAGATACGCAGTATTTT
TRBV14	NA	TRBJ2-7	NA	CASSPPTSKAYEQYF	TGTGCCAGCAGCCCACCTACATCCAAAGCTTACGAGCAGTACTTC
TRBV20-1	TRBD2	TRBJ2-5	NA	CSATDTSGISETQYF	TGCAGTGCAACCGACACTAGCGGGATATCGGAGACCCAGTACTTC
TRBV6-2/TRBV6-3	TRBD2	TRBJ2-2	few	CASSLLAGSTGELFF	TGTGCCAGCAGTCTCCTAGCGGGGTCGACCGGGGAGCTGTTTTTT
TRBV20-1	NA	TRBJ1-5	NA	CSARSPKGPNSNQPQHF	TGCAGTGCTAGGTCTCCGAAGGGGCCCAATAGCAATCAGCCCCAGCATTTT
TRBV5-8	NA	TRBJ1-6	few	CASSFTGNSPLHF	TGTGCCAGCAGCTTCACCGGTAATTCACCCCTCCACTTT
TRBV6-6	NA	TRBJ2-5	NA	CASSYDALETQYF	TGTGCCAGCAGTTACGATGCATTAGAGACCCAGTACTTC
TRBV7-2	NA	TRBJ2-1	NA	CASSLNTPKGNEQFF	TGTGCCAGCAGCTTAAATACGCCGAAAGGCAATGAGCAGTTCTTC
TRBV2	NA	TRBJ1-5	many	CASRPGQGISNQPQHF	TGTGCCAGCAGACCGGGTCAGGGTATCAGCAATCAGCCCCAGCATTTT